This T cell receptor beta chain derives from a study of PD-1 blockade in classical Hodgkin lymphoma. Produced via immunoSEQ multiplex PCR; TCRdb's table is partial and in-frame only. The table includes around 9,500 clones, 75% detected once. Germline V gives CDR1 SGHDT, CDR2 YYEEEE. Losses at the gene ends were 1 base for V and 6 bases for J; bases not matched to a gene: 11. CDR3 size: 17 residues. A remark on this clone: Its antigen is still unknown.

Study observations and caveats: By cycle point C4D1, TCR diversity had risen significantly in CD4+ cells (but not CD8+ cells). Newly diagnosed patients had baseline TCR diversity that was reportedly lower than that of healthy donors.

Time point specified: cycle 4 day 1 (C4D1), after more than 5 weeks of nivolumab. All patients experienced relapse after autologous stem cell transplantation, and brentuximab vedotin exposure was variable. Investigators isolated CD4+ T cells from thawed PBMCs through magnetic negative selection. The receptor was derived from a human donor with classical Hodgkin lymphoma. V gene TRBV5-6 combines with J gene TRBJ2-3, with 10 positions matching TRBD2. The sequencing here drew on CD4+ T cells from blood, taken before the fourth cycle of nivolumab. DNA of the CDR3: TGTGCCAGCAGCTTGTATGCGTCTAGCGGGGGAATTGATACGCAGTATTTT. Translated: CASSLYASSGGIDTQYF.